Ten or more counts support the clone carrying this T cell receptor (beta chain). This CDR3 spans 15 amino acids. In germline, CDR1 is MNHNY, CDR2 SVGAGI (reference sequence). V trimming: 6 bases; J trimming: 1 base; junction bases outside the gene matches: 5. These data originate in a study of T-cell memory formation after mild COVID-19. The authors produced TCR alpha and TCR beta cDNA libraries with sample barcodes and UMIs by 5'RACE using constant-segment primers. TCRdb called the 5' RACE reads again in MiXCR, with one record for every CDR3 protein. The sample yields hundreds of thousands of distinct CDR3 sequences, around a sixth seen once.

Sequencing was done on a sample of PBMCs or a T cell subset sorted from them (not recorded which). The sequence was collected from an adult woman who had mild COVID-19 (a few samples of this study predate the infection). Cell type and time point are not known. V usage is TRBV6-6 and J usage is TRBJ2-5, with TRBD2 matching over 10 bases. The CDR3: CASRPSGGPQETQYF. CDR3 bases: TGTGCCAGCAGACCTAGCGGGGGCCCCCAAGAGACCCAGTACTTC.